The TCR beta chain under discussion was sequenced for a study of siplizumab effects on memory and regulatory T cells. Note on this clone: Its antigen is still unknown.

The study's findings and limits: With siplizumab, Treg-derived clones averaged roughly 66% of mappable alloreactive CD4+ clones, versus less than 35% in controls. Naive versus memory phenotype went unassigned for roughly 75-97% of proliferating CD4+ or CD8+ clones. There was no confirmation of the suppressive function of proliferating Tregs from siplizumab cultures.

The CDR3 contains 14 residues. Germline V CDR1 and CDR2: MNHEY, SVGAGI. J lost 14 bases, V lost 6 bases, and 16 bases had no gene match. The assay covered 100,000 or so TCR templates per sample. Here immunoSEQ multiplex PCR was the method, and the copy in TCRdb shows in-frame clones only, minus some. The sample carries about 120,000 clones, roughly 95% recorded once. This clonotype originated in a human donor in good health. The material sequenced was non-Treg CD4+ T cells sorted from blood. V and J are TRBV6-5 and TRBJ1-2, with 9 positions matching TRBD1. The CDR3 region has the DNA TGTGCCAGCAGCTCCGGGACAGGGCTTTTGCCCGAGACCTTC. Its protein product is CASSSGTGLLPETF.